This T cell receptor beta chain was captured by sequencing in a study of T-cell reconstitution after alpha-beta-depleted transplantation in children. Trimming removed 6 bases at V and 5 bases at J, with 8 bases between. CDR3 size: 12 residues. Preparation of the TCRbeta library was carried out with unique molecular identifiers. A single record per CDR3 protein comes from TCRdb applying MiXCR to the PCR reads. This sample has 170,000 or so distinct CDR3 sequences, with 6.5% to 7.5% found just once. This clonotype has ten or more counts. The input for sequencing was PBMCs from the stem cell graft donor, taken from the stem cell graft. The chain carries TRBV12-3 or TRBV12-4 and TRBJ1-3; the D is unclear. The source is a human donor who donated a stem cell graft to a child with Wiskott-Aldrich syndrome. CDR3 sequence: CASRELRNTIYF. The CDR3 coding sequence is TGTGCCAGCAGGGAACTAAGAAACACCATATATTTT.